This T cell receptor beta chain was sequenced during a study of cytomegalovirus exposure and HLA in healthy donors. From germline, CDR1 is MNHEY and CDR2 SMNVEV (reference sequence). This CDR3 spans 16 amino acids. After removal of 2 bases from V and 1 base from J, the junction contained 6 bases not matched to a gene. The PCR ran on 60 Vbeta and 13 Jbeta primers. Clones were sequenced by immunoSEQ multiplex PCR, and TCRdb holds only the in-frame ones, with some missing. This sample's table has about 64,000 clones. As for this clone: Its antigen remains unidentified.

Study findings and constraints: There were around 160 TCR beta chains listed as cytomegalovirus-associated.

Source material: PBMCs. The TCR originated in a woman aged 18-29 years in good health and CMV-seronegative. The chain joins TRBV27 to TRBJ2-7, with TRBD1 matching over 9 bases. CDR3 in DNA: TGTGCCAGCAGTTTAGTTAGGGGACAGGGTTCCTACGAGCAGTACTTC. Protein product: CASSLVRGQGSYEQYF.